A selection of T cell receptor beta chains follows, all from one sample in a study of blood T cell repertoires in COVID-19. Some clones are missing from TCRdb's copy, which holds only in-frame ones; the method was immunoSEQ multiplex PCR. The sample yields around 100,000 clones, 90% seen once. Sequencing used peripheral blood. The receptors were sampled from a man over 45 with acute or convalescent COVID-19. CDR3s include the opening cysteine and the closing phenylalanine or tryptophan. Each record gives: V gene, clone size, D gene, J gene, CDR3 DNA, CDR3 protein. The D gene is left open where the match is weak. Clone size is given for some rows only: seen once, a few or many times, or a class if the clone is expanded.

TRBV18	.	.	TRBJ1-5	TGTGCCAGCTCACCACGGTCGACAGGCAATCAGCCCCAGCATTTT	CASSPRSTGNQPQHF
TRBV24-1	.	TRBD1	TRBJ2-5	TGTGCCACCAGTGATCGACAGGGGAGTCGCGAGACCCAGTACTTC	CATSDRQGSRETQYF
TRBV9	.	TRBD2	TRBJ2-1	TGTGCCAGCAGCGCCTCACTCGGGACTAGCAGAGACAATGAGCAGTTCTTC	CASSASLGTSRDNEQFF
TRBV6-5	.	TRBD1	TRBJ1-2	TGTGCCAGCAGTCGACAGGGGGAGTATGGCTACACCTTC	CASSRQGEYGYTF
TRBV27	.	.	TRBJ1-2	TGTGCCAGCAGTCCGCCAGGGACATACTATGGCTACACCTTC	CASSPPGTYYGYTF
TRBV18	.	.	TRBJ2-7	TGTGCCAGCTCACCAGGCGGGGCTCCGAAATCGACGGAGATTAAAGAGCAGTACTTC	CASSPGGAPKSTEIKEQYF
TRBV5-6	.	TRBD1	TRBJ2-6	TGTGCCAGCAGCGTGGACAGGGGGCACTCTGGGGCCAACGTCCTGACTTTC	CASSVDRGHSGANVLTF
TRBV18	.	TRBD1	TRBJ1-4	TGTGCCAGCTCACCACCGGGGACAGGGTCTAATGAAAAACTGTTTTTT	CASSPPGTGSNEKLFF
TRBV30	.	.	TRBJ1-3	TGTGCCTGGCTAAACAGTGCCCTGTCTGGAAACACCATATATTTT	CAWLNSALSGNTIYF
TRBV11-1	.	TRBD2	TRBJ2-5	TGTGCCAGCAGCTTAGCTCAGGGGGTAGCGGGAGAGGTCCAAGAGACCCAGTACTTC	CASSLAQGVAGEVQETQYF
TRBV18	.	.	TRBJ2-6	TGTGCCAGCTCACCGCGGCGGGAGGGACAGGGGTCCTCTGGGGCCAACGTCCTGACTTTC	CASSPRREGQGSSGANVLTF
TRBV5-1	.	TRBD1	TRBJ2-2	TGCGCCAGCAGCTTGGGGGACAGGTTGGATTTTACCGGGGAGCTGTTTTTT	CASSLGDRLDFTGELFF
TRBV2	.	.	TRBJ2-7	TGTGCCACTGGAGGGACCCCCGGGACCTACGAGCAGTACTTC	CATGGTPGTYEQYF
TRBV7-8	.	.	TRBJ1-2	TGTGCCAGCAGCCGAACTGGGGGACAAGGCTACACCTTC	CASSRTGGQGYTF
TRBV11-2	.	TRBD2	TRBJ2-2	TGTGCCAGCAGCTTACGGGGGGTTTGGCAGGGCAACACCGGGGAGCTGTTTTTT	CASSLRGVWQGNTGELFF
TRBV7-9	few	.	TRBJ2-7	TGTGCCAGCAGCTTAGGTGAGGGCTACGAGCAGTACTTC	CASSLGEGYEQYF
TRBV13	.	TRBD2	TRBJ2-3	TGTGCCAGCAGCGCGCAGCAAACCGGGACTAGAGGCACAGATACGCAGTATTTT	CASSAQQTGTRGTDTQYF
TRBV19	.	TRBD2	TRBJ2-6	TGTGCCAGTAGTATTTTTGGTTTAGCGGGACTAACCTCTGGGGCCAACGTCCTGACTTTC	CASSIFGLAGLTSGANVLTF
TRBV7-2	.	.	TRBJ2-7	TGTGCCAGCAACTTGGATAGGGGCCCTATATACGAGCAGTACTTC	CASNLDRGPIYEQYF
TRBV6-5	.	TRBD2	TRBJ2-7	TGTGCCAGCACTAGGACTAGCGGCCAGGGAGAGCAGTACTTC	CASTRTSGQGEQYF
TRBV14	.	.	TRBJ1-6	TGTGCCAGCAGCCTCAGGGAAGGATCACCCCTCCACTTT	CASSLREGSPLHF
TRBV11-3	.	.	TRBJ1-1	TGTGCCAGCAGCTTAGGTCCAGGGCTACCTGAAGCTTTCTTT	CASSLGPGLPEAFF
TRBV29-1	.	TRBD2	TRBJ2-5	TGCAGCGTTGCCGGGCTAGCGGGAGCCCTGTTCGGGGAGACCCAGTACTTC	CSVAGLAGALFGETQYF
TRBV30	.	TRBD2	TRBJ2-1	TGTGCCTGGACCGATCTGAGCGGGATTACAAGCAATGAGCAGTTCTTC	CAWTDLSGITSNEQFF
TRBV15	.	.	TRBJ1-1	TGTGCCACCAGCAACAGGGTTTTGACGGAAGCTTTCTTT	CATSNRVLTEAFF
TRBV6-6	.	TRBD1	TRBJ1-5	TGTGCCAGCAGTCCTTATGGACAGGGAACTTATAGCAATCAGCCCCAGCATTTT	CASSPYGQGTYSNQPQHF
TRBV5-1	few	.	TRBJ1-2	TGCGCCAGCAGCTTGTCATCGACAGAAAGCTATGGCTACACCTTC	CASSLSSTESYGYTF
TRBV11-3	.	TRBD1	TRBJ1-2	TGTGCCAGCAGCCCCACAGGGGGCTGGGGCTACACCTTC	CASSPTGGWGYTF
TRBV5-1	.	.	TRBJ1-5	TGCGCCAGCATCTGGTGGGGGCCGGGGACTCAGCCCCAGCATTTT	CASIWWGPGTQPQHF
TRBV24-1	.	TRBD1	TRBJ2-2	TGTGCCGCTTCAGGGGGCTTTGGTTCGGGGGAGCTGTTTTTT	CAASGGFGSGELFF
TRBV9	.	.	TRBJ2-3	TGTGCCAGCAGCGTACTAGCGAAAGATACGCAGTATTTT	CASSVLAKDTQYF
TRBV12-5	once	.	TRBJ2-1	TGTGCTAGTGGTCCGGTTTTGAATGAGCAGTTCTTC	CASGPVLNEQFF
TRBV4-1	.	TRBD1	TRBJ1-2	TGCGCCAGCAGCCAAGAGGGGGGAGGACAGGGGATCTATGGCTACACCTTC	CASSQEGGGQGIYGYTF
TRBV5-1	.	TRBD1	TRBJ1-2	TGCGCCAGCAGCGCCGGGACAGGTACCGAGGTCTATGGCTACACCTTC	CASSAGTGTEVYGYTF
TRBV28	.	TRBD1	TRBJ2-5	TGTGCCAGCAGAAAGGGACAGGGGCAGACCCAGTACTTC	CASRKGQGQTQYF
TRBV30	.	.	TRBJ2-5	TGTGCCTGGAGTGACCCGACCAACCGGTGGGCAGAGACCCAGTACTTC	CAWSDPTNRWAETQYF
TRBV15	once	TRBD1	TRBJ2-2	TGTGCCACCACCAAGACAGGGGTAGGGTCCGGGGAGCTGTTTTTT	CATTKTGVGSGELFF
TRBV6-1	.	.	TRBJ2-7	TGTGCCAGCAGTGAACAAGCGGTTACCTACGAGCAGTACTTC	CASSEQAVTYEQYF
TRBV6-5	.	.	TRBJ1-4	TGTGCCAGCCAGCATTGGCCACAGGCACAAGAAAAACTGTTTTTT	CASQHWPQAQEKLFF
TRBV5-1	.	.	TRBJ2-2	TGCGCCAGCAGCATTACTTCGAACACCGGGGAGCTGTTTTTT	CASSITSNTGELFF
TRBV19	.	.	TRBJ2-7	TGTGCCAGTAGTATTCATCCGGGCGGGGACGAGCAGTACTTC	CASSIHPGGDEQYF
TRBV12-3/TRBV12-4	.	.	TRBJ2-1	TGTGCCAGCAGTTGGGGCGGCTACAATGAGCAGTTCTTC	CASSWGGYNEQFF
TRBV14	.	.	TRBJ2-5	TGTGCCAGCAGCCAAGTCGGGAAGACCCAGTACTTC	CASSQVGKTQYF
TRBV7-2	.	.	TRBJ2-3	TGTGCCAGCAGCTTAGTCCAGCGGTCTAGCACAGATACGCAGTATTTT	CASSLVQRSSTDTQYF
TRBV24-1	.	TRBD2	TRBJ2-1	TGTGCCACCAGTGACCCCCGAACTAGCGGTAATGAGCAGTTCTTC	CATSDPRTSGNEQFF
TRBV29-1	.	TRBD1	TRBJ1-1	TGCAGCGTCGGGGGGGGACAGGGTTCGACTGAAGCTTTCTTT	CSVGGGQGSTEAFF
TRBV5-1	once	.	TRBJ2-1	TGCGCCAGCAGCCCGACAGGCTCAAGCTATTCTTCCTACAATGAGCAGTTCTTC	CASSPTGSSYSSYNEQFF
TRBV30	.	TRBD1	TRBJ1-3	TGTGCCTGGAGTGTAAAGGGGGCTACTGGAAACACCATATATTTT	CAWSVKGATGNTIYF
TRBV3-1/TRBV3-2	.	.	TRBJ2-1	TGTGCCAGCAGCCATCTAGCGGTAGGGGGGTCCTACAATGAGCAGTTCTTC	CASSHLAVGGSYNEQFF
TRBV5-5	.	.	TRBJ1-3	TGTGCCAGCAGCTTGGGTGAGCTCTCTGGAAACACCATATATTTT	CASSLGELSGNTIYF
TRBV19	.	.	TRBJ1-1	TGTGCCAGTAGTTATGGGGAGACGAACACTGAAGCTTTCTTT	CASSYGETNTEAFF
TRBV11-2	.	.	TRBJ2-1	TGTGCCAGCAGCTCGACGAGCGGGCCTAATGAGCAGTTCTTC	CASSSTSGPNEQFF
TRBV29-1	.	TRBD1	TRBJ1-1	TGCAGCGTCATCCTACAAAGACAGGGAGCTTTCTTT	CSVILQRQGAFF